Listed below are T cell receptor beta chains from one sample, sequenced in a study of T cells after yellow fever vaccination. TCRdb fed the 5' RACE reads into MiXCR, producing one record per CDR3 protein. The data contain some 150,000 distinct CDR3 sequences, under 8% of them singletons. Sequencing was performed on CD4+ T cells sorted from PBMCs, taken 10 days after the yellow fever booster vaccination. Receptors were obtained from a man in his thirties or forties who received the YFV17D yellow fever vaccine. The CDR3 runs from the conserved cysteine through the conserved F or W. The order of the fields is D gene, clone size, V gene, J gene, CDR3 DNA, CDR3 protein. The D gene is left open where the match is weak. The listing skips clone size in some rows; elsewhere it reads once, few, many or a size class.

-	many	TRBV5-1	TRBJ1-1	TGCGCCAGCAGCTTAAATTTGTTAGGCACTGAAGCTTTCTTT	CASSLNLLGTEAFF
TRBD2	many	TRBV5-4	TRBJ2-5	TGTGCCAGCAGCCAAGGACTAGCGGGTTTCCAAGAGACCCAGTACTTC	CASSQGLAGFQETQYF
TRBD1	many	TRBV15	TRBJ2-1	TGTGCCACCCGAGTAATGACAGGGAGCTCGAACAATGAGCAGTTCTTC	CATRVMTGSSNNEQFF
TRBD1	many	TRBV7-2	TRBJ2-5	TGTGCCAGCAGCCGACAGGGGGGCCCAGAGACCCAGTACTTC	CASSRQGGPETQYF
TRBD1	-	TRBV7-2	TRBJ1-2	TGTGCCAGCAGCTTGGACAGGGGGCTAGGCTACACCTTC	CASSLDRGLGYTF
-	many	TRBV7-2	TRBJ2-4	TGTGCCAGCAGACAGAATCAGGGGACGGTAAACATTCAGTACTTC	CASRQNQGTVNIQYF
TRBD1	many	TRBV2	TRBJ2-4	TGTGCCAGCTACAGGGGGCTGGCCAAAAACATTCAGTACTTC	CASYRGLAKNIQYF
-	many	TRBV7-9	TRBJ1-4	TGTGCCAGCAGCCCAGGGACGACATCTAATGAAAAACTGTTTTTT	CASSPGTTSNEKLFF
-	-	TRBV7-2	TRBJ2-7	TGTGCCAGCAGCTTGGACCGTTACTCCTACGAGCAGTACTTC	CASSLDRYSYEQYF
TRBD2	many	TRBV10-3	TRBJ2-1	TGTGCCATCAGTGGGACTAGCGGGTTCGGTGAGCAGTTCTTC	CAISGTSGFGEQFF
-	many	TRBV25-1	TRBJ2-6	TGTGCCAGCAGGGACGGGAGCAACTCTGGGGCCAACGTCCTGACTTTC	CASRDGSNSGANVLTF
TRBD1	-	TRBV7-8	TRBJ1-2	TGTGCCAGCAGCGGCGGGACAGGACTTAACTATGGCTACACCTTC	CASSGGTGLNYGYTF
-	many	TRBV20-1	TRBJ2-1	TGCAGTGCTATTAGGCCGCACAATGAGCAGTTCTTC	CSAIRPHNEQFF
-	many	TRBV4-2	TRBJ2-5	TGTGCCAGCAGCCAAGATGTCGCGTACCAAGAGACCCAGTACTTC	CASSQDVAYQETQYF
-	many	TRBV4-2	TRBJ2-5	TGTGCCAGCAGCCCCCGGGAGTGGGAGACCCAGTACTTC	CASSPREWETQYF
-	many	TRBV20-1	TRBJ2-3	TGCAGTGCTAGCAGGGTAGGCACAGATACGCAGTATTTT	CSASRVGTDTQYF
-	-	TRBV5-1	TRBJ2-1	TGCGCCAGCAGCTTGCCCCCTTCTAGCGCCTCCTACAATGAGCAGTTCTTC	CASSLPPSSASYNEQFF
-	few	TRBV24-1	TRBJ1-2	TGTGCCACCAGTGGTCCGGGGAACTATGGCTACACCTTC	CATSGPGNYGYTF
-	many	TRBV7-8	TRBJ1-5	TGTGCCAGCAGCTTAGAAGATAGACAAGTCAATCAGCCCCAGCATTTT	CASSLEDRQVNQPQHF
-	many	TRBV29-1	TRBJ2-5	TGCAGCGTTCTCTTGGATCAAGAGACCCAGTACTTC	CSVLLDQETQYF
-	many	TRBV5-5	TRBJ1-2	TGTGCCAGCAGCTTGTACGGAGATAACTATGGCTACACCTTC	CASSLYGDNYGYTF
TRBD2	many	TRBV5-1	TRBJ2-5	TGCGCCAGCAGCTTGGTGGGACTACAAGAGACCCAGTACTTC	CASSLVGLQETQYF
-	many	TRBV4-3	TRBJ2-3	TGCGCCAGCAGCCAACTACAGGGATCAGATACGCAGTATTTT	CASSQLQGSDTQYF
-	many	TRBV20-1	TRBJ2-2	TGCAGTGCTAGGGAACTGATGGGGGGCCCTGGCACCGGGGAGCTGTTTTTT	CSARELMGGPGTGELFF
-	many	TRBV20-1	TRBJ2-3	TGCAGTGCTGGGACCACCCTGGATACGCAGTATTTT	CSAGTTLDTQYF
TRBD2	few	TRBV12-3/TRBV12-4	TRBJ2-4	TGTGCCAGCAGTGGGGGAAGCGGACTAGCGGCTGTAGCCAAAAACATTCAGTACTTC	CASSGGSGLAAVAKNIQYF
-	many	TRBV10-3	TRBJ2-2	TGTGCCATCGCGGAGACCTCGAACACCGGGGAGCTGTTTTTT	CAIAETSNTGELFF
TRBD2	many	TRBV5-1	TRBJ2-2	TGCGCCAGCAAGCGGGAGGGCCCTTGGACCGGGGAGCTGTTTTTT	CASKREGPWTGELFF
-	few	TRBV6-5	TRBJ2-5	TGTGCCAGCGGGGCAGGGGAGACCCAGTACTTC	CASGAGETQYF
TRBD1	many	TRBV7-8	TRBJ2-7	TGTGCCAGCAGCGCTAGACAGGGGTTTTACGAGCAGTACTTC	CASSARQGFYEQYF
TRBD1	many	TRBV5-1	TRBJ2-7	TGCGCCAGCAGCTTATCCGGGACAGTAGCCTACGAGCAGTACTTC	CASSLSGTVAYEQYF
-	many	TRBV15	TRBJ1-2	TGTGCCACCGGGGCCCACCGTGGGTATGGCTACACCTTC	CATGAHRGYGYTF
-	many	TRBV10-3	TRBJ2-7	TGTGCCATCAGTGAGTCCCCCTACGAGCAGTACTTC	CAISESPYEQYF
-	many	TRBV7-2	TRBJ2-5	TGTGCCAGCAGCTTAGCGGTCAGGCAGATCCAAGAGACCCAGTACTTC	CASSLAVRQIQETQYF
-	few	TRBV29-1	TRBJ2-3	TGCAGCGTTGACCGGGGGCAAGGGGATACGCAGTATTTT	CSVDRGQGDTQYF
-	many	TRBV14	TRBJ1-1	TGTGCCAGCAGCCCTCAAGCCAGCACTGAAGCTTTCTTT	CASSPQASTEAFF
-	many	TRBV6-1	TRBJ2-7	TGTGCCAGCGGTGACTTAGGAGGGCTCTCCTACGAGCAGTACTTC	CASGDLGGLSYEQYF
-	many	TRBV20-1	TRBJ2-7	TGCAGTGCTAGAGATCAACCCTACGAGCAGTACTTC	CSARDQPYEQYF
-	many	TRBV7-9	TRBJ1-2	TGTGCCAGCAGTCTGGCAGGGTTCTATGGCTACACCTTC	CASSLAGFYGYTF
TRBD2	many	TRBV6-1	TRBJ2-1	TGTGCCAGCAGAACCCCAGCCGGGAGGGGTGAGCAGTTCTTC	CASRTPAGRGEQFF